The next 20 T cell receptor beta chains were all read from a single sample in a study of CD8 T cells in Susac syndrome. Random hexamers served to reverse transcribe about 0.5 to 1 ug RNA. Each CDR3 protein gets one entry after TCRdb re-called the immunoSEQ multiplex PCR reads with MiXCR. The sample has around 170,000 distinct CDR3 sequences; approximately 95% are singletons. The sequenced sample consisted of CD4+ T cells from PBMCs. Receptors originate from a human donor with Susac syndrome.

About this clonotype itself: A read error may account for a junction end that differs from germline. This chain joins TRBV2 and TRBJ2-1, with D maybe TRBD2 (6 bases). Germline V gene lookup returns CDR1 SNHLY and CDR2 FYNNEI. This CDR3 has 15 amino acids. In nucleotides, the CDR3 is TGTGCCAGCGGTAAGGAGGGTTCGAAGTCCGCCCCTCAGGTCTTC. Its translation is CASGKEGSKSAPQVF. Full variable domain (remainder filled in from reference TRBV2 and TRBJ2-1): EPEVTQTPSHQVTQMGQEVILRCVPISNHLYFYWYRQILGQKVEFLVSFYNNEISEKSEIFDDQFSVERPDGSNFTLKIRSTKLEDSAMYFCASGKEGSKSAPQVFGPGTRLTVL.

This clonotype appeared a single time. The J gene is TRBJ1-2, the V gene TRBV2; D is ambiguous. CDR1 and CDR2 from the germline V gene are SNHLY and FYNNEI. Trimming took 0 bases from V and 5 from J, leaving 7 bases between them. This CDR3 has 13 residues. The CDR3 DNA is TGTGCCAGCAGTGAAGCGCCGAAATATGGCTACACCTTC. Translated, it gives CASSEAPKYGYTF.

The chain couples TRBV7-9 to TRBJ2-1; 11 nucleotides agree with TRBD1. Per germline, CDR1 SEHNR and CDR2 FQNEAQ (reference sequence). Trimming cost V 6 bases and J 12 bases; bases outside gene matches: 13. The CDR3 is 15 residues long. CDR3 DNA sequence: TGTGCCAGCAGGTCCTCCGGGACAGGGGGGTCGGGGCAGTTCTTC. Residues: CASRSSGTGGSGQFF.

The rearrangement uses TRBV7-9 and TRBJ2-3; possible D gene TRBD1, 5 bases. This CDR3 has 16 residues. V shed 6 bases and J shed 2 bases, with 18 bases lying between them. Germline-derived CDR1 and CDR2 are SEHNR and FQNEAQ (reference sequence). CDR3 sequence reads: CASSNQGASYTDTQYF. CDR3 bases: TGTGCCAGCAGTAATCAGGGTGCCTCCTACACAGATACGCAGTATTTT.

CDR3 residues: CSARDPDGGRQETQYF. CDR3 bases: TGCAGTGCTAGAGACCCGGATGGGGGGCGGCAAGAGACCCAGTACTTC. The rearrangement links TRBV20-1 to TRBJ2-5, with D possibly called TRBD1 or TRBD2 (6 bases each). Germline CDR1 reads DFQATT; CDR2 reads SNEGSKA (reference sequence). This CDR3 contains 16 residues. Trimming stripped 0 bases from V and 2 bases from J, with 16 bases between.

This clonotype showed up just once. The DNA for the CDR3 is TGTGCCAGCAGCCCGGGCTATGGCTACACCTTC. Encoded protein: CASSPGYGYTF. V and J are TRBV6-5 and TRBJ1-2, with no clear D. The CDR3 consists of 11 residues. Germline CDR1 reads MNHEY; CDR2 reads SVGAGI. With 6 bases removed from V and 4 bases from J, the gap between germline ends came to 6 bases.

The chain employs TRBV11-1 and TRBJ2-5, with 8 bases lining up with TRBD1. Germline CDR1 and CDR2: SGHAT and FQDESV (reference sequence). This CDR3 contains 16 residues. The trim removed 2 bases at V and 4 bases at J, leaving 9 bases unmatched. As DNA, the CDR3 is TGTGCCAGCAGCTTAAGGGGACGGACAGGGAGAGAGACCCAGTACTTC. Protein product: CASSLRGRTGRETQYF.

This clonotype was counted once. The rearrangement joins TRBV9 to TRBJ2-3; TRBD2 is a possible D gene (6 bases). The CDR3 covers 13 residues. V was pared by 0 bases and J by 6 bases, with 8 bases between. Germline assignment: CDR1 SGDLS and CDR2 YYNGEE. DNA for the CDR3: TGTGCCAGCAGCGTAGGGGGGGTGGATACGCAGTATTTT. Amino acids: CASSVGGVDTQYF.

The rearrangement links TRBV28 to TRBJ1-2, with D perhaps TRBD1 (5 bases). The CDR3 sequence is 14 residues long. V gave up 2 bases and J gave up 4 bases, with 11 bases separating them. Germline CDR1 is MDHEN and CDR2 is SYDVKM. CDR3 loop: CASSLPGTGYGYTF. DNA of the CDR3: TGTGCCAGCAGTTTACCCGGGACCGGCTATGGCTACACCTTC.

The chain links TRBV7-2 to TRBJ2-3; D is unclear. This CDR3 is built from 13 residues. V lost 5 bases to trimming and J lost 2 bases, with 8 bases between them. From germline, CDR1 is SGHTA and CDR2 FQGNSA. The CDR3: CASSQATTDTQYF. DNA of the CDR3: TGTGCCAGCAGCCAAGCCACCACAGATACGCAGTATTTT.

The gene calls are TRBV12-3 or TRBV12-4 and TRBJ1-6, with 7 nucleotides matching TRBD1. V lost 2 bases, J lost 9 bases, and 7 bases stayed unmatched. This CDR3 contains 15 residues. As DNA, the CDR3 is TGTGCCAGCAGTTTAAGACAGGGAGGCCTTTCACCCCTCCACTTT. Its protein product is CASSLRQGGLSPLHF.

The CDR3 reads CSVGPRRRETQYF. The CDR3 DNA follows: TGCAGCGTAGGTCCCAGGAGGAGGGAGACCCAGTACTTC. The chain has TRBV29-1 and TRBJ2-5; D possibly corresponds to TRBD2 (5 bases). The germline gives CDR1 SQVTM, CDR2 ANQGSEA. The CDR3 is 13 amino acids. Deletions cut 6 bases from V and 5 bases from J, with 16 bases between.

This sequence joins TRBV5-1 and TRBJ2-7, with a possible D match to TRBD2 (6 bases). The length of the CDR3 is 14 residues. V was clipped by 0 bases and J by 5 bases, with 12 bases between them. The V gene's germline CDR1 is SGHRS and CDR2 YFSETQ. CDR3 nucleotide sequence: TGCGCCAGCAGCTTGGGCGGGATTTCCGACGAGCAGTACTTC. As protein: CASSLGGISDEQYF.

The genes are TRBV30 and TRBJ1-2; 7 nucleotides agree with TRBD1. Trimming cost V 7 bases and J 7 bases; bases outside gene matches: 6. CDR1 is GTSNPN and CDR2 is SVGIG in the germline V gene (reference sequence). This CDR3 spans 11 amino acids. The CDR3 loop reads CASGGAGGYTF. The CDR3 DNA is TGTGCCTCAGGGGGGGCAGGTGGCTACACCTTC. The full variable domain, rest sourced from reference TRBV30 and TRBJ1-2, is SQTIHQWPATLVQPVGSPLSLECTVEGTSNPNLYWYRQAAGRGLQLLFYSVGIGQISSEVPQNLSASRPQDRQFILSSKKLLLSDSGFYLCASGGAGGYTFGSGTRLTVV.

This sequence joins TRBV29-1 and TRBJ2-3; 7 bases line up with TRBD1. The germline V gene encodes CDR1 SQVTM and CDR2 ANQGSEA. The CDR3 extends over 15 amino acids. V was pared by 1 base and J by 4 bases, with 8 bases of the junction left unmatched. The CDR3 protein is CSVEVLDRVADTQYF. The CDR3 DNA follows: TGCAGCGTTGAAGTTTTAGACAGGGTCGCAGATACGCAGTATTTT.

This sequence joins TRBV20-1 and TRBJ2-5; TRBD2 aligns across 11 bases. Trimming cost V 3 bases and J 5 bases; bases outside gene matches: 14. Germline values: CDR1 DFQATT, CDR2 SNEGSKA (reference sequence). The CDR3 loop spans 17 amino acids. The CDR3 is CSASLKVWTSGSETQYF. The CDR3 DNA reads TGCAGTGCTAGTTTAAAGGTTTGGACTAGCGGGTCCGAGACCCAGTACTTC.

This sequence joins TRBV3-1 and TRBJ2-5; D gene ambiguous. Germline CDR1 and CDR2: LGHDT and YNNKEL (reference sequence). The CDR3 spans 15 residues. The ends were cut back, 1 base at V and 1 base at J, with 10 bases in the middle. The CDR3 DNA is TGTGCCAGCAGCCAAGGATGGGCAGGCCAAGAGACCCAGTACTTC. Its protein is CASSQGWAGQETQYF.

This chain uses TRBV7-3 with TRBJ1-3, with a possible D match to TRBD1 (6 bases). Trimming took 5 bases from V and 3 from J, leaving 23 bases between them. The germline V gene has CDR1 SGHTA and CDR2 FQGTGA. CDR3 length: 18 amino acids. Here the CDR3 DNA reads TGTGCCAGCAGCCCACACAGGGTAGGACCTCTGGATGGAAACACCATATATTTT. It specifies CASSPHRVGPLDGNTIYF.

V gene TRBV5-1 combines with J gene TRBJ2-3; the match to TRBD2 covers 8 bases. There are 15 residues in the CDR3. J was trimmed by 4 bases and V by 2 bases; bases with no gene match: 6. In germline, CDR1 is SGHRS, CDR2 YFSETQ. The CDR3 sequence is CASSFREGLPDTQYF. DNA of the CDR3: TGCGCCAGCAGCTTTCGGGAGGGCCTGCCAGATACGCAGTATTTT.

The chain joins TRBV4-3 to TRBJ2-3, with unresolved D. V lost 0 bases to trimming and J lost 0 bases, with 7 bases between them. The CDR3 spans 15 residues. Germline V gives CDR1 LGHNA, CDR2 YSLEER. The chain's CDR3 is CASSQDRASTDTQYF. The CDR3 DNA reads TGCGCCAGCAGCCAAGATCGGGCTAGCACAGATACGCAGTATTTT.